The clone carrying this TCR beta chain was observed a single time. Assay: immunoSEQ multiplex PCR; the TCRdb copy retains only in-frame clones and omits some. Among approximately 27,000 clones listed, 70% to 90% were seen once. The entry originates in a study of blood T cell repertoires in COVID-19. The V and J ends lost 3 bases and 7 bases, in that order; junction bases with no gene match: 1. The CDR3 totals 12 residues. The germline V gene encodes CDR1 SEHNR and CDR2 FQNEAQ (reference sequence). The V gene is TRBV7-9, the J gene TRBJ1-2, with 8 bases that match TRBD1. Sequenced: peripheral blood. The sequence was obtained from a man in his 70s with acute or convalescent COVID-19. The DNA for the CDR3 is TGTGCCAGCAGCTTTGGACAGGGTGGCTACACCTTC. This gives the protein CASSFGQGGYTF.